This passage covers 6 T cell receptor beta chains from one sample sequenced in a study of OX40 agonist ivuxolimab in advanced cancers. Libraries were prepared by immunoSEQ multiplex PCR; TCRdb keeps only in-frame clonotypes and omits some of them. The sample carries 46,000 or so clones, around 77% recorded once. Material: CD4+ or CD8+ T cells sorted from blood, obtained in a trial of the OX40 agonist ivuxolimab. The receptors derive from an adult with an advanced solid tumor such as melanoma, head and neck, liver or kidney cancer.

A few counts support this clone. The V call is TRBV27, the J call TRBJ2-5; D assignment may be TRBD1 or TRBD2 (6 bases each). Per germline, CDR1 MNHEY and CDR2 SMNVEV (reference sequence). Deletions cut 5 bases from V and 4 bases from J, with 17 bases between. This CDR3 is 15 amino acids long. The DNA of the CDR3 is TGTGCCAGCAGTGGGGCTTTGGGGGGCCGAGAGACCCAGTACTTC. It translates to CASSGALGGRETQYF.

CDR3 residues: CATGQRSTDTQYF. Here the CDR3 DNA reads TGTGCCACCGGACAGCGAAGCACAGATACGCAGTATTTT. V gene TRBV2 combines with J gene TRBJ2-3; maybe TRBD1 (6 bases). With 10 bases removed from V and 0 bases from J, the gap between germline ends came to 11 bases. The CDR3 length is 13 residues. Looked up from germline, CDR1 is SNHLY and CDR2 is FYNNEI. Full variable domain (outside the CDR3, taken from reference TRBV2 and TRBJ2-3): EPEVTQTPSHQVTQMGQEVILRCVPISNHLYFYWYRQILGQKVEFLVSFYNNEISEKSEIFDDQFSVERPDGSNFTLKIRSTKLEDSAMYFCATGQRSTDTQYFGPGTRLTVL.

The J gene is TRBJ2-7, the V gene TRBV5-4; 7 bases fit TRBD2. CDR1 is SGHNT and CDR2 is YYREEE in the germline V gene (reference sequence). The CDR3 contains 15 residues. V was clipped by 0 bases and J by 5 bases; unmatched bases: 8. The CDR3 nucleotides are TGTGCCAGCAGCTTGGGGGGCGGGAGAGCCCACGAGCAGTACTTC. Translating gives CASSLGGGRAHEQYF.

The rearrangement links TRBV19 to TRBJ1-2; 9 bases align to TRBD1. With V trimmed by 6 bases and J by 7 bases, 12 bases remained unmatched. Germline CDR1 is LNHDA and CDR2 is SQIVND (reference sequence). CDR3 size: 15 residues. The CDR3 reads CASSSPGTGNIGYTF. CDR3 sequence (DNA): TGTGCCAGTAGCTCTCCCGGGACAGGGAACATTGGCTACACCTTC.

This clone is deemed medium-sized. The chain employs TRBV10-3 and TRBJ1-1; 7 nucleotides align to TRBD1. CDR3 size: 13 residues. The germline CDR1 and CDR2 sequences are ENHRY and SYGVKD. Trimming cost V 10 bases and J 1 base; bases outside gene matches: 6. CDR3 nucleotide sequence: TGTGCCACTCAAGGGGACAGGAACACTGAAGCTTTCTTT. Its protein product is CATQGDRNTEAFF.

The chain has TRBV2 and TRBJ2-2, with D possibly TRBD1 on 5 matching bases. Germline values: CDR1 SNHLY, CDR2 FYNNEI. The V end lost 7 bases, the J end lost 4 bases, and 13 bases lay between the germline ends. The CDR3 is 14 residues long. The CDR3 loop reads CASIQTATTGELFF. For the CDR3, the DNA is TGTGCCAGCATTCAGACAGCAACCACCGGGGAGCTGTTTTTT.